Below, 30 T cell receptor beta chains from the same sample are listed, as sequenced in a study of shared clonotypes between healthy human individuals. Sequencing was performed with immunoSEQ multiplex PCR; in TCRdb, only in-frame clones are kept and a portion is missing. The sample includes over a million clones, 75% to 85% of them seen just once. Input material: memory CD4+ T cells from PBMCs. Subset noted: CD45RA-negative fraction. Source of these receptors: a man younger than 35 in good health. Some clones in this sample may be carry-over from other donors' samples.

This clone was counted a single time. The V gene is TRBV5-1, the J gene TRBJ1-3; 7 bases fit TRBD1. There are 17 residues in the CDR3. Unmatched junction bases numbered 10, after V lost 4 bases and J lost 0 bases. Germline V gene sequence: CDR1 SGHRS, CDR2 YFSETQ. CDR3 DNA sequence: TGCGCCAGCAGCCAGAGGACAGGAGTGAGCTCTGGAAACACCATATATTTT. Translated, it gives CASSQRTGVSSGNTIYF.

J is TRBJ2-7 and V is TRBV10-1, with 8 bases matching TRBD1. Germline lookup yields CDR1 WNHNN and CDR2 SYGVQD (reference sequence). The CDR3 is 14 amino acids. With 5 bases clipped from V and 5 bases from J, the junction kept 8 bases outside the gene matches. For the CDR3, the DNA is TGCGCCAGCAGTACCTTGACAGGGGTCCACGAGCAGTACTTC. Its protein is CASSTLTGVHEQYF.

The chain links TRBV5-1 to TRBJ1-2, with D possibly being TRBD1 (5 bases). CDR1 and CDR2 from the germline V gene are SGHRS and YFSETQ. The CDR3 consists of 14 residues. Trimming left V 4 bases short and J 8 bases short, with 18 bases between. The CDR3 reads CASSRGTGGDGYTF. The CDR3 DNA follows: TGCGCCAGCAGCCGAGGGACTGGTGGGGACGGCTACACCTTC.

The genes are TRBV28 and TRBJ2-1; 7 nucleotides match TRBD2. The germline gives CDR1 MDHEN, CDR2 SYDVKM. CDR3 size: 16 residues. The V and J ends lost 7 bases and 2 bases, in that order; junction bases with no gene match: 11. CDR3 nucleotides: TGTGCCAGCACCTCGAACGGGAGGTTCCCCTACAATGAGCAGTTCTTC. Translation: CASTSNGRFPYNEQFF. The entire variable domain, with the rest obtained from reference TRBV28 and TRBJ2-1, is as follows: DVKVTQSSRYLVKRTGEKVFLECVQDMDHENMFWYRQDPGLGLRLIYFSYDVKMKEKGDIPEGYSVSREKKERFSLILESASTNQTSMYLCASTSNGRFPYNEQFFGPGTRLTVL.

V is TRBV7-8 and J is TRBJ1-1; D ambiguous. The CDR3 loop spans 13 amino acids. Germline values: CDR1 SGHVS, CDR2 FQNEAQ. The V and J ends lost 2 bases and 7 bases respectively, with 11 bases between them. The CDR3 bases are TGTGCCAGCAGCTTACGGGCCGGGATTGAAGCTTTCTTT. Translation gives CASSLRAGIEAFF. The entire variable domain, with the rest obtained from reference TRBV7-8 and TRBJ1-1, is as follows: GAGVSQSPRYKVAKRGQDVALRCDPISGHVSLFWYQQALGQGPEFLTYFQNEAQLDKSGLPSDRFFAERPEGSVSTLKIQRTQQEDSAVYLCASSLRAGIEAFFGQGTRLTVV.

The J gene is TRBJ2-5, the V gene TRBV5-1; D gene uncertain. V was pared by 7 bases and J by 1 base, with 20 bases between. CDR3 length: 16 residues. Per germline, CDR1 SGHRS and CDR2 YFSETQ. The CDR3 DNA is TGCGCCAGCCGGTCGACTCCTAACAGAGGCCAAGAGACCCAGTACTTC. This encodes CASRSTPNRGQETQYF.

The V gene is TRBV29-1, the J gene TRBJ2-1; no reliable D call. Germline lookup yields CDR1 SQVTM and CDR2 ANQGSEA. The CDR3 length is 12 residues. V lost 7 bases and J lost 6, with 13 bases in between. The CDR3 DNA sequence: TGCAGCGCATCCAAGGGCGGCAATGAGCAGTTCTTC. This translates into CSASKGGNEQFF.

As DNA, the CDR3 is TGTGCCAGCGGACAGGGGGCAATAGCTGGAAACACCATATATTTT. Translated: CASGQGAIAGNTIYF. This chain connects TRBV2 to TRBJ1-3, with 11 bases matching TRBD1. V was pared by 8 bases and J by 2 bases, with 5 bases of the junction left unmatched. Germline values: CDR1 SNHLY, CDR2 FYNNEI. The CDR3 consists of 15 residues.

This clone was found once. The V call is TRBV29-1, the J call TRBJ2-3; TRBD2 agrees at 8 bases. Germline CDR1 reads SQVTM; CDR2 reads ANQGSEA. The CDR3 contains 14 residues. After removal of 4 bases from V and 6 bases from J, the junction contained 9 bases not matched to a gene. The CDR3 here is CSVVRSGTVDTQYF. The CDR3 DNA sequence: TGCAGCGTTGTGCGTAGCGGGACGGTGGATACGCAGTATTTT.

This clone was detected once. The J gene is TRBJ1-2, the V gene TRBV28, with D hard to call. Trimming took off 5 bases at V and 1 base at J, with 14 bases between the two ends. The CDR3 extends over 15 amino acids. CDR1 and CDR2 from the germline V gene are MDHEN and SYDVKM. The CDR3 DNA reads TGTGCCAGCAGTCCCCCCCCTGCCAGTAACTATGGCTACACCTTC. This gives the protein CASSPPPASNYGYTF.

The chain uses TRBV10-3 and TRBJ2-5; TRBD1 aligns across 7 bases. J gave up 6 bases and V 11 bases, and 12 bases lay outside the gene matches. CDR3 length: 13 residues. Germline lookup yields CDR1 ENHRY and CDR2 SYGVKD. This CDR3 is CAVGQENSKTQYF. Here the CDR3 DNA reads TGTGCCGTCGGACAGGAAAACTCGAAGACCCAGTACTTC.

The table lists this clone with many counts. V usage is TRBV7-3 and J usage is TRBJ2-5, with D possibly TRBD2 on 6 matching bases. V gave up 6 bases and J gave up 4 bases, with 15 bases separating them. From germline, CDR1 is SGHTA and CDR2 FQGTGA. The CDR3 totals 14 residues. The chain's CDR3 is CASSSRTEGETQYF. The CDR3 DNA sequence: TGTGCCAGCAGTTCCCGGACGGAGGGAGAGACCCAGTACTTC.

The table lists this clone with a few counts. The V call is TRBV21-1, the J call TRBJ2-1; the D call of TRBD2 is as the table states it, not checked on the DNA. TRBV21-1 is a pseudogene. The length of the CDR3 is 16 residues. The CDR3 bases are TGTGCCAGCAGCATACAACTAGCGGGATATGTTGGGAAGCAGTTCTTC. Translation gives CASSIQLAGYVGKQFF.

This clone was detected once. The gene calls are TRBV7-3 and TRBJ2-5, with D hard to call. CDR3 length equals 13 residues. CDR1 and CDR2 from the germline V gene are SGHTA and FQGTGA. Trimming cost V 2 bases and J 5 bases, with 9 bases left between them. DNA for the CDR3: TGTGCCAGCAGCTTATCTGACGGGGAGACCCAGTACTTC. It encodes CASSLSDGETQYF.

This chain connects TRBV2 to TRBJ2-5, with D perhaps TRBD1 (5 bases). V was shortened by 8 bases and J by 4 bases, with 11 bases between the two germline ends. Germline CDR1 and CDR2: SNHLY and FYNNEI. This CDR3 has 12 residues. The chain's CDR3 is CASVLRGETQYF. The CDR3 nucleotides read TGTGCCAGCGTTTTAAGGGGAGAGACCCAGTACTTC.

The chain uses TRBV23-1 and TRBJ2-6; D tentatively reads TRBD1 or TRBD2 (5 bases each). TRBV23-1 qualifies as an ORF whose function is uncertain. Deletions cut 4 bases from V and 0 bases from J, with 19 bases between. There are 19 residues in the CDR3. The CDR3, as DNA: TGCGCCAGCAGTCCCCGGGAAGGGGAATCCTCCTCTGGGGCCAACGTCCTGACTTTC. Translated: CASSPREGESSSGANVLTF.

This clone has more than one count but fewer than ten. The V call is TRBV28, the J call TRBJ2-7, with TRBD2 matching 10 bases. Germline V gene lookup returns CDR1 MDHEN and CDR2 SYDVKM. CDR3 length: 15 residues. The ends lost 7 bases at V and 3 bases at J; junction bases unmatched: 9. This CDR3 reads CASTAGTSVHYEQYF. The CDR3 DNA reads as TGTGCCAGCACCGCCGGGACTAGCGTCCACTACGAGCAGTACTTC. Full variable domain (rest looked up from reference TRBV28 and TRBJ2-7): DVKVTQSSRYLVKRTGEKVFLECVQDMDHENMFWYRQDPGLGLRLIYFSYDVKMKEKGDIPEGYSVSREKKERFSLILESASTNQTSMYLCASTAGTSVHYEQYFGPGTRLTVT.

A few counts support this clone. CDR3 sequence reads: CASSLFFRALSYEQYF. The CDR3, as DNA: TGTGCCAGCAGTTTATTTTTCCGGGCACTTTCCTACGAGCAGTACTTC. V is TRBV27 and J is TRBJ2-7; no firm D call. Deletions cut 1 base from V and 1 base from J, with 14 bases between. This CDR3 region has 16 residues. Germline V gives CDR1 MNHEY, CDR2 SMNVEV (reference sequence).

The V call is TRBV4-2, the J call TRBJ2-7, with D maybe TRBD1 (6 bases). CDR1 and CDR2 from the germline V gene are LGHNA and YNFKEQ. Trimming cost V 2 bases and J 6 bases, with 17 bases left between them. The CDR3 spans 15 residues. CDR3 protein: CASSQLGQSGGEQYF. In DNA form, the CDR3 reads TGTGCCAGCAGCCAACTTGGACAGTCCGGTGGCGAGCAGTACTTC.

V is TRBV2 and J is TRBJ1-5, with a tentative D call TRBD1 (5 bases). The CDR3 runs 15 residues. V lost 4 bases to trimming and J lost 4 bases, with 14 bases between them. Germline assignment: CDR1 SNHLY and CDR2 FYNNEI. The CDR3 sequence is CASSVWAGNNQPQHF. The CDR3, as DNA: TGTGCCAGCAGTGTGTGGGCAGGGAATAATCAGCCCCAGCATTTT.

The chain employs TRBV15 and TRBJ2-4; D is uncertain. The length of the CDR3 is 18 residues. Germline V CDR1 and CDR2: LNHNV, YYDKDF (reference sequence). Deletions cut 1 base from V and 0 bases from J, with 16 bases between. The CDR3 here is CATSRGGAGPLAKNIQYF. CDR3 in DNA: TGTGCCACCAGCAGAGGTGGCGCAGGCCCACTAGCCAAAAACATTCAGTACTTC.

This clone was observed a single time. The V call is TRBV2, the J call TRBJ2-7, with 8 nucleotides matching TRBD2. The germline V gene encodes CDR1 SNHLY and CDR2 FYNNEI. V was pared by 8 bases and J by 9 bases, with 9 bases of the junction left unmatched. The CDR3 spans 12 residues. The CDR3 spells CASRSGSGRQYF. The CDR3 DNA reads TGTGCCAGCCGCAGCGGGAGTGGTAGGCAGTACTTC.

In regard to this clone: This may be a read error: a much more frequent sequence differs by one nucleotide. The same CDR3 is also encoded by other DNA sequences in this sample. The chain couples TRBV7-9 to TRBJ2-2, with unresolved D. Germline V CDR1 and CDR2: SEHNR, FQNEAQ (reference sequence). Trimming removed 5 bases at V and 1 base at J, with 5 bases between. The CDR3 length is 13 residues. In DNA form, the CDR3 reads TGTGCCAGCAGCCGACAGAACACCGGGGAGCTGTTTTTT. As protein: CASSRQNTGELFF.

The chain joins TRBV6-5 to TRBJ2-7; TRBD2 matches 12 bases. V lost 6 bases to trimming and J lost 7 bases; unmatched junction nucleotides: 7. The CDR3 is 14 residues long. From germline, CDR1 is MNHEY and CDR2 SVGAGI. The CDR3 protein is CASSRTSGAREQYF. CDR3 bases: TGTGCCAGCAGCCGGACTAGCGGGGCCCGGGAGCAGTACTTC.

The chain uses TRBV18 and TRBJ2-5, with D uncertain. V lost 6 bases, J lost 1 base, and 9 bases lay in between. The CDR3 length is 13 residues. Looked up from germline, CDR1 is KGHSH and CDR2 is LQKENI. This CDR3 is CASSSNRQETQYF. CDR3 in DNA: TGTGCCAGCTCCAGTAACCGCCAAGAGACCCAGTACTTC.

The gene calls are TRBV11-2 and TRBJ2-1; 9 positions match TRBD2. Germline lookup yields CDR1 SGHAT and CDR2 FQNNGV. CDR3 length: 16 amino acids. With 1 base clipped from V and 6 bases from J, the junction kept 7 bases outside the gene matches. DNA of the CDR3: TGTGCCAGCAGCTTAGTGGGGCGGGAGGGCCTCAATGAGCAGTTCTTC. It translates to CASSLVGREGLNEQFF. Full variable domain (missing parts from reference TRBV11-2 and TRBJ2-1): EAGVAQSPRYKIIEKRQSVAFWCNPISGHATLYWYQQILGQGPKLLIQFQNNGVVDDSQLPKDRFSAERLKGVDSTLKIQPAKLEDSAVYLCASSLVGREGLNEQFFGPGTRLTVL.

The CDR3 DNA is TGCGCCAGCAGCTTGGCCGGGGACACACTCTCGCAGTACTTC. Protein sequence: CASSLAGDTLSQYF. The V gene is TRBV5-1, the J gene TRBJ2-7, with D possibly matching TRBD1 (6 bases). The V gene lost 0 bases and the J gene lost 9 bases, with 16 bases spanning the gap. This CDR3 has 14 residues. Germline values: CDR1 SGHRS, CDR2 YFSETQ.

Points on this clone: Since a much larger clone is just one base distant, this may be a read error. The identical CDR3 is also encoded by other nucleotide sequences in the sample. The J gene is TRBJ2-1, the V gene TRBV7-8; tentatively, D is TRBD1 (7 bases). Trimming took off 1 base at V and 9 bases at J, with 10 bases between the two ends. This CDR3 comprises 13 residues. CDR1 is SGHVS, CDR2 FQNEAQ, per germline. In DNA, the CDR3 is TGTGCCAGCAGCTTAGACAGGGGAGGTGAGCAGTTCTTC. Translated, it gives CASSLDRGGEQFF.

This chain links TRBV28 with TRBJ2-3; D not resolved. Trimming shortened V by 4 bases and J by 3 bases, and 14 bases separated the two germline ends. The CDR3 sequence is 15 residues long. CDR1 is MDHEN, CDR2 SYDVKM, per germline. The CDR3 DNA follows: TGTGCCAGCAGTTCCCCCTCTGGCGGAACAGATACGCAGTATTTT. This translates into CASSSPSGGTDTQYF.

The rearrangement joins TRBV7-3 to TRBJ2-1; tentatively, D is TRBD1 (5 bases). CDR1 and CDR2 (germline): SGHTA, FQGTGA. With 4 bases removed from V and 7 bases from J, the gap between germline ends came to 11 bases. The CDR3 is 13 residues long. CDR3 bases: TGTGCCAGCAGCTCAGGGATGCGGAATGAGCAGTTCTTC. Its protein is CASSSGMRNEQFF.